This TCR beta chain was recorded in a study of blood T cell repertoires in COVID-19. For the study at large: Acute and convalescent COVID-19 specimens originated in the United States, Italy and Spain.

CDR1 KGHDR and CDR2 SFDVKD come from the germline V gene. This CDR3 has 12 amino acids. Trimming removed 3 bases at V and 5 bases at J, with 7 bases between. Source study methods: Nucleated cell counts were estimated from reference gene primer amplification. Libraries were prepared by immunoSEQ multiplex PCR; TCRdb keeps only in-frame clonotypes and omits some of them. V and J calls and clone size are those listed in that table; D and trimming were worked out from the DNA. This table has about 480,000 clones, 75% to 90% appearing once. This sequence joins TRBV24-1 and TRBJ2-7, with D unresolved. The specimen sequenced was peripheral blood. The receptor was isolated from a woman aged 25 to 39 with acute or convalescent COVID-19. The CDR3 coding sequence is TGTGCCACCAGTGATGCACGGGACGAGCAGTACTTC. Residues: CATSDARDEQYF.